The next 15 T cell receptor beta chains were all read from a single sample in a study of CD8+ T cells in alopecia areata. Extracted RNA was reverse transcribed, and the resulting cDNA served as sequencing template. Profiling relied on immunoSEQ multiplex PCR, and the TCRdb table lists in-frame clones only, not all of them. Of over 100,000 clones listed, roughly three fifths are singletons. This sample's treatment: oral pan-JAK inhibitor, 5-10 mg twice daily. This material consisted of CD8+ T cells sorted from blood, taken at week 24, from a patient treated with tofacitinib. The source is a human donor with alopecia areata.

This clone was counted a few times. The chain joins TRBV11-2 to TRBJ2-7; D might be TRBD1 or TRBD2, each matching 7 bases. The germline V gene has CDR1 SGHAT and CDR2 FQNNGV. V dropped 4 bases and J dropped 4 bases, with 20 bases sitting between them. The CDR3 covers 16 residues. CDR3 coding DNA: TGTGCCAGCAGCTCAATCGACAGGGAGGGGGTTTACGAGCAGTACTTC. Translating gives CASSSIDREGVYEQYF.

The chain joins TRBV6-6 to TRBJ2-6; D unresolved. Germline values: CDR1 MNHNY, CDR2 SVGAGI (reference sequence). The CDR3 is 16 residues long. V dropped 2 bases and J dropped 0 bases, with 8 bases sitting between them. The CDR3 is CASSYSESSGANVLTF. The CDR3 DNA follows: TGTGCCAGCAGTTACAGCGAGAGCTCTGGGGCCAACGTCCTGACTTTC.

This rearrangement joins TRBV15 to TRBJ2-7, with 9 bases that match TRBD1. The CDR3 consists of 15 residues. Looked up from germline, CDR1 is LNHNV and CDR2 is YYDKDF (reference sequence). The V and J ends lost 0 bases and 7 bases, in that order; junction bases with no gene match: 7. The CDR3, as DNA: TGTGCCACCAGCAGAGATTCTGGGACAGGGAGGGAGCAGTACTTC. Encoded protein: CATSRDSGTGREQYF.

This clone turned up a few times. The CDR3 DNA reads as TGTGCCAGCAGCTTAGGGTGGGAAGCAGTGAACATTCAGTACTTC. Amino acid sequence: CASSLGWEAVNIQYF. The rearrangement uses TRBV7-8 and TRBJ2-4; D is unclear. The ends were cut back, 1 base at V and 7 bases at J, with 14 bases in the middle. CDR3 size: 15 residues. CDR1 and CDR2 from the germline V gene are SGHVS and FQNEAQ.

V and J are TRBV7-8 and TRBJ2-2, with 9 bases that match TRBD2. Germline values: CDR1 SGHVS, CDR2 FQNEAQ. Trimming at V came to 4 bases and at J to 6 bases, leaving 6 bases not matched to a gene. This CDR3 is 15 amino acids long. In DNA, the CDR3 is TGTGCCAGCAGCTCCTTGCGGGGGGGCTCCGGGGAGCTGTTTTTT. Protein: CASSSLRGGSGELFF.

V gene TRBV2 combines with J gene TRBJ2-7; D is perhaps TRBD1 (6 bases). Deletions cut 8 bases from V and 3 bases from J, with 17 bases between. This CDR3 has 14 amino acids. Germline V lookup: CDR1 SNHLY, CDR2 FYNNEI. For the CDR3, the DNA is TGTGCCAGCGAGACCACAGGGACGGGCTACGAGCAGTACTTC. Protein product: CASETTGTGYEQYF.

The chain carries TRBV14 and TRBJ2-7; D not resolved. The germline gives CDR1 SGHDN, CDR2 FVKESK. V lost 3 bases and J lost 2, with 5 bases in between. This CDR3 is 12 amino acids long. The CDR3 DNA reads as TGTGCCAGCAGCCATGAGACCTACGAGCAGTACTTC. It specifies CASSHETYEQYF.

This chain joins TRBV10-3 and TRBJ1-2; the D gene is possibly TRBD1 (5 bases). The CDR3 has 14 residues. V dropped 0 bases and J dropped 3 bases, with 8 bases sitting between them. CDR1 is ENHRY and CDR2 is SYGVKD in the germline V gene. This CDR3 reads CAISESPGHYGYTF. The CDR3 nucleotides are TGTGCCATCAGTGAGTCTCCAGGGCACTATGGCTACACCTTC.

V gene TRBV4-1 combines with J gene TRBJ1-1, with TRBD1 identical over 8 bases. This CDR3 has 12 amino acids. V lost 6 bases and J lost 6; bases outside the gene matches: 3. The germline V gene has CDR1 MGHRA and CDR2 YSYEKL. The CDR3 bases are TGCGCCAGCAGTCTGACAGGGGCTGAAGCTTTCTTT. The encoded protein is CASSLTGAEAFF.

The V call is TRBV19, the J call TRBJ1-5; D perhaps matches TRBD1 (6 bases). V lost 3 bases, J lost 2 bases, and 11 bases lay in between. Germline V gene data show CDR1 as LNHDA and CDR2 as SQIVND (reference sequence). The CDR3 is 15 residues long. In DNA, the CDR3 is TGTGCCAGTAGTATGGCGGGGGGCGGCAATCAGCCCCAGCATTTT. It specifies CASSMAGGGNQPQHF.

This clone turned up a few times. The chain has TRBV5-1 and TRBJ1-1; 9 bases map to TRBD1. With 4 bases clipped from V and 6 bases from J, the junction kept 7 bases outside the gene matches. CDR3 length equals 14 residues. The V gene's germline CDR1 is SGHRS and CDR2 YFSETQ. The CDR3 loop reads CASSPQGAMAEAFF. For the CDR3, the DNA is TGCGCCAGCAGCCCACAGGGGGCTATGGCTGAAGCTTTCTTT.

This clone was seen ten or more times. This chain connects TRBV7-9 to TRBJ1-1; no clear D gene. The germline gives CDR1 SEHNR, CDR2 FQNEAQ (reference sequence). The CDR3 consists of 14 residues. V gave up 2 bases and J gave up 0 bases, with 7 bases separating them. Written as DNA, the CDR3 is TGTGCCAGCAGCTTAAAACAGATGAACACTGAAGCTTTCTTT. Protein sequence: CASSLKQMNTEAFF. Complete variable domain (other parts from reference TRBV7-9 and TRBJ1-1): DTGVSQNPRHKITKRGQNVTFRCDPISEHNRLYWYRQTLGQGPEFLTYFQNEAQLEKSRLLSDRFSAERPKGSFSTLEIQRTEQGDSAMYLCASSLKQMNTEAFFGQGTRLTVV.

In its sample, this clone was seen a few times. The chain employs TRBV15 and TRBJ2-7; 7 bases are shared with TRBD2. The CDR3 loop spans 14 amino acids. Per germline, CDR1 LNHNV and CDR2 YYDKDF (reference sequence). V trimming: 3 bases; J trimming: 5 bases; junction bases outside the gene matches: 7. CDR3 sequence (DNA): TGTGCCACCAGCAGTCTCCGGGGAGGGGACGAGCAGTACTTC. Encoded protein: CATSSLRGGDEQYF.

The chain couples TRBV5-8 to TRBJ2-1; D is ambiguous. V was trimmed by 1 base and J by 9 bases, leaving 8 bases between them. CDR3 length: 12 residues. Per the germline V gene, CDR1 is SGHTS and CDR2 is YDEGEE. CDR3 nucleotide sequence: TGTGCCAGCAGCTTGAGATTGGGTGAGCAGTTCTTC. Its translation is CASSLRLGEQFF. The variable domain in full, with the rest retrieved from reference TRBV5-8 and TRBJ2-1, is EAGVTQSPTHLIKTRGQQATLRCSPISGHTSVYWYQQALGLGLQFLLWYDEGEERNRGNFPPRFSGRQFPNYSSELNVNALELEDSALYLCASSLRLGEQFFGPGTRLTVL.

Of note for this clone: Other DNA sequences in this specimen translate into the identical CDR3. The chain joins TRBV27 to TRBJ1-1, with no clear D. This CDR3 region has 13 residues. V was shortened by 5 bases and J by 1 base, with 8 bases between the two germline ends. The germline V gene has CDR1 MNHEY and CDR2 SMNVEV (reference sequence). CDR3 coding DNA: TGTGCCAGCAGTCTAGGGAGGAACACTGAAGCTTTCTTT. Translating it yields CASSLGRNTEAFF.